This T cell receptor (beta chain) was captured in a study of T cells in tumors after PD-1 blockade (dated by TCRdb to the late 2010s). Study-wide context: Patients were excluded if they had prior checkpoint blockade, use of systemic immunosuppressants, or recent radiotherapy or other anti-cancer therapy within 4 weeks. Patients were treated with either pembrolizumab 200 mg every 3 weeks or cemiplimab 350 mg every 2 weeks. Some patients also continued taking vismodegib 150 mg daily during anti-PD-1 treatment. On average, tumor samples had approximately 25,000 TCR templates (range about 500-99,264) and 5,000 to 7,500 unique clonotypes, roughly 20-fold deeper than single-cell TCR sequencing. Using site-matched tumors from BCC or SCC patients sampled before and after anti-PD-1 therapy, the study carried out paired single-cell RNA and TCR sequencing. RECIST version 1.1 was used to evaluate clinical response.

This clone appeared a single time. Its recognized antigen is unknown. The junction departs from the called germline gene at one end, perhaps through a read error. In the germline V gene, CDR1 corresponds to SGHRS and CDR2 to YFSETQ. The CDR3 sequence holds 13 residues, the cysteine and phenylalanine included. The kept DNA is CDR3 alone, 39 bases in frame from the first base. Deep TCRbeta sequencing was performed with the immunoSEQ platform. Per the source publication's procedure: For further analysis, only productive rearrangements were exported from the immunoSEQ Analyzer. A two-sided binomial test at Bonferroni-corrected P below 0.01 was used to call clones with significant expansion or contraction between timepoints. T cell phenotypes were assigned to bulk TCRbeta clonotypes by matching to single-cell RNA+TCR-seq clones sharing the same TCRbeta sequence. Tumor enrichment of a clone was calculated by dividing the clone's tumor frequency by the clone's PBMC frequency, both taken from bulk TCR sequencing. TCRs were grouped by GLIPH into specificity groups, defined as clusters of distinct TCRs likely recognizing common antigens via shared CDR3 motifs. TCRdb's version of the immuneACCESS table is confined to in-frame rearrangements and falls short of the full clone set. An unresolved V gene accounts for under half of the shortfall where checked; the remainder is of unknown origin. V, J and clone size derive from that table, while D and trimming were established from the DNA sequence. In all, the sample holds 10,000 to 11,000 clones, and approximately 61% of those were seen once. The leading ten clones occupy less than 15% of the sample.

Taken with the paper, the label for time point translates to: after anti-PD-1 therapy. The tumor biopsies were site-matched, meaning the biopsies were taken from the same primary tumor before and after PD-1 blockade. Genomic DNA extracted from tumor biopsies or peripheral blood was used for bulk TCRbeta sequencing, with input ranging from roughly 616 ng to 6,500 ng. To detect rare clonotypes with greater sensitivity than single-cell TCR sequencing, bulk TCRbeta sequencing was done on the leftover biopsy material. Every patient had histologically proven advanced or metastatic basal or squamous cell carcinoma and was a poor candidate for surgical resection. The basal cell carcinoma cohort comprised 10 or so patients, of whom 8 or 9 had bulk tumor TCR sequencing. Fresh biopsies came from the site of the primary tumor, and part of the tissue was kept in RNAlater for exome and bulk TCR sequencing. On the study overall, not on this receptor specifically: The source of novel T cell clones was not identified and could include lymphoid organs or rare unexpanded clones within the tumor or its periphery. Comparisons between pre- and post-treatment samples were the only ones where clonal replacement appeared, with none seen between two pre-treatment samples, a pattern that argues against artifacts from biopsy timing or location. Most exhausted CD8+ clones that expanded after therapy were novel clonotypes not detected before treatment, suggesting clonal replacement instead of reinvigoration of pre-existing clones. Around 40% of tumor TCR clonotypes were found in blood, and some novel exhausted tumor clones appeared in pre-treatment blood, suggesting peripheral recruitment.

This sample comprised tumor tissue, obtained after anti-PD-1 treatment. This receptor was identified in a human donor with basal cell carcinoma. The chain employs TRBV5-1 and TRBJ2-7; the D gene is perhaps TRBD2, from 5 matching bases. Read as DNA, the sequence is TGCGCCAACAGCCCCGCCGGACTCTACGAGCAGTACTTC. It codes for CANSPAGLYEQYF.